One and the same sample provided the 21 T cell receptor beta chains below, sequenced in a study of CD4 T cells in relation to SARS-CoV-2 and coronaviruses. No antigens are known for them. Produced via immunoSEQ multiplex PCR; TCRdb's table is partial and in-frame only. The sample holds roughly 24,000 clones, roughly 80% seen once. Before the COVID-19 pandemic, during about 2011-2019, CD4+ T cells were taken from unexposed donors. Isolation of CD4+ T cells took place after roughly nine days in culture. The source material was CD4+ T cells from PBMCs, cultured in vitro. The receptors come from a human donor in good health.

The rearrangement joins TRBV13 to TRBJ1-1, with D maybe TRBD1 (5 bases). Germline-derived CDR1 and CDR2 are PRHDT and FYEKMQ (reference sequence). The CDR3 runs 14 residues. The germline V and J ends were trimmed by 3 bases and 4 bases, with 12 bases remaining between them. CDR3 protein: CASSFVAGFTEAFF. The CDR3 bases are TGTGCCAGCAGCTTCGTGGCAGGGTTCACTGAAGCTTTCTTT.

The chain recombines TRBV24-1 with TRBJ2-3, with D uncertain. CDR1 is KGHDR and CDR2 is SFDVKD in the germline V gene. This CDR3 is 15 amino acids long. The V and J ends lost 0 bases and 4 bases respectively, with 10 bases between them. This CDR3 reads CATSDLGDASDTQYF. CDR3 bases: TGTGCCACCAGTGATTTGGGAGATGCGTCAGATACGCAGTATTTT.

This chain uses TRBV5-1 with TRBJ2-7, with TRBD1 identical over 10 bases. CDR1 and CDR2 from the germline V gene are SGHRS and YFSETQ. CDR3 length equals 15 residues. The V and J ends lost 4 bases and 4 bases, in that order; junction bases with no gene match: 8. The CDR3 coding sequence is TGCGCCAGCAGCCCCCGACAGGGGGCATCGTACGAGCAGTACTTC. It is translated as CASSPRQGASYEQYF. Full variable domain (outside the CDR3, taken from reference TRBV5-1 and TRBJ2-7): KAGVTQTPRYLIKTRGQQVTLSCSPISGHRSVSWYQQTPGQGLQFLFEYFSETQRNKGNFPGRFSGRQFSNSRSEMNVSTLELGDSALYLCASSPRQGASYEQYFGPGTRLTVT.

V gene TRBV6-5 combines with J gene TRBJ2-2; D is ambiguous. The germline V and J ends were trimmed by 8 bases and 10 bases, with 17 bases remaining between them. The CDR3 has 13 residues. Per germline, CDR1 MNHEY and CDR2 SVGAGI. CDR3 sequence reads: CASSPGDLEELFF. CDR3 bases: TGTGCCAGCTCCCCTGGGGATTTGGAGGAGCTGTTTTTT.

The chain combines TRBV3-1 (or the pseudogene TRBV3-2) with TRBJ1-2; no clear D. The CDR3 has 14 amino acids. Trimming shortened V by 1 base and J by 2 bases, and 8 bases separated the two germline ends. CDR1 and CDR2 from the germline V gene are LGHDT and YNNKEL (reference sequence). In DNA, the CDR3 is TGTGCCAGCAGCCAAGGGGCCTTGAACTATGGCTACACCTTC. It translates to CASSQGALNYGYTF.

The chain recombines TRBV19 with TRBJ2-5, with 8 bases lining up with TRBD1. There are 14 residues in the CDR3. Germline CDR1 and CDR2: LNHDA and SQIVND (reference sequence). V was pared by 5 bases and J by 5 bases, with 7 bases of the junction left unmatched. The CDR3 loop reads CASSPGQGSETQYF. CDR3 DNA: TGTGCCAGTAGTCCTGGACAGGGTTCGGAGACCCAGTACTTC.

This clone was observed a few times. The chain uses TRBV4-1 and TRBJ1-6; D gene unclear. The CDR3 loop spans 13 amino acids. Germline V CDR1 and CDR2: MGHRA, YSYEKL. V dropped 3 bases and J dropped 7 bases, with 7 bases sitting between them. CDR3 region: CASSQPLNSPLHF. The CDR3 nucleotides are TGCGCCAGCAGCCAGCCACTAAATTCACCCCTCCACTTT.

The chain recombines TRBV19 with TRBJ2-3; the D gene is possibly TRBD2 (5 bases). Looked up from germline, CDR1 is LNHDA and CDR2 is SQIVND (reference sequence). This CDR3 is 15 amino acids long. Trimming stripped 2 bases from V and 1 base from J, with 10 bases between. As DNA, the CDR3 is TGTGCCAGTAGTATAATGGGTAGCGGCACAGATACGCAGTATTTT. It yields the protein CASSIMGSGTDTQYF.

The chain combines TRBV24-1 with TRBJ1-6; D uncertain. The CDR3 contains 17 residues. Trimming took 6 bases from V and 0 from J, leaving 14 bases between them. The germline V gene has CDR1 KGHDR and CDR2 SFDVKD. As DNA, the CDR3 is TGTGCCACCAGTACCAAGGCCTACAGCTCCTATAATTCACCCCTCCACTTT. As protein: CATSTKAYSSYNSPLHF.

The CDR3 bases are TGCGCCAGCAGTGTGGATCCGGGACTACCCTACGAGCAGTACTTC. Amino acids: CASSVDPGLPYEQYF. This chain links TRBV10-1 with TRBJ2-7; 7 positions match TRBD2. Germline V gene sequence: CDR1 WNHNN, CDR2 SYGVQD (reference sequence). The J segment lost 2 bases and the V segment lost 4 bases, leaving 8 bases of the junction unmatched. This CDR3 region has 15 residues.

A few counts support this clone. The V gene is TRBV9, the J gene TRBJ2-2, with D perhaps matching TRBD1 (6 bases). The CDR3 sequence is 14 residues long. Germline CDR1 is SGDLS and CDR2 is YYNGEE. The V end lost 4 bases, the J end lost 4 bases, and 11 bases lay between the germline ends. The CDR3 loop is CASSQRGSTGELFF. The CDR3 nucleotides are TGTGCCAGCAGCCAGAGGGGGTCCACCGGGGAGCTGTTTTTT.

The genes are TRBV4-2 and TRBJ2-1, with 8 bases matching TRBD2. The CDR3 runs to 15 residues. V was clipped by 1 base and J by 9 bases; unmatched bases: 8. CDR1 LGHNA and CDR2 YNFKEQ come from the germline V gene. The CDR3 region is CASSQAGLDSAEQFF. The CDR3 DNA sequence: TGTGCCAGCAGCCAAGCGGGACTAGACTCCGCTGAGCAGTTCTTC.

The chain carries TRBV11-2 and TRBJ2-7; 8 nucleotides agree with TRBD2. This CDR3 region has 15 residues. V shed 2 bases and J 6 bases; nucleotides not matched to a gene: 9. CDR1 is SGHAT and CDR2 is FQNNGV in the germline V gene. Here the CDR3 reads CASSLISSGLGEQYF. In nucleotides, the CDR3 is TGTGCCAGCAGCTTAATTTCTAGCGGGCTCGGCGAGCAGTACTTC.

V usage is TRBV2 and J usage is TRBJ1-5, with D unclear. V was clipped by 7 bases and J by 5 bases, with 12 bases between them. The germline gives CDR1 SNHLY, CDR2 FYNNEI. This CDR3 is 13 amino acids long. CDR3 in DNA: TGTGCCAGCAAGTCGGGGTATGATCAGCCCCAGCATTTT. This sequence encodes CASKSGYDQPQHF.

The V and J genes are TRBV27 and TRBJ1-2; the D gene is possibly TRBD1 (5 bases). The ends were cut back, 1 base at V and 3 bases at J, with 9 bases in the middle. The CDR3 has 14 amino acids. The germline V gene has CDR1 MNHEY and CDR2 SMNVEV (reference sequence). CDR3 loop: CASSLLSGHYGYTF. The CDR3 nucleotides are TGTGCCAGCAGTTTATTGTCGGGGCACTATGGCTACACCTTC.

This clone is categorized as medium-sized. This sample includes further DNA sequences coding for the same CDR3. In DNA form, the CDR3 reads TGTGCCAGCAGCTTGGTCGGGAACTCCTACGAGCAGTACTTC. It translates to CASSLVGNSYEQYF. This sequence joins TRBV5-5 and TRBJ2-7, with a possible D match to TRBD2 (5 bases). V was trimmed by 0 bases and J by 0 bases, leaving 7 bases between them. The CDR3 contains 14 residues. Germline values: CDR1 SGHKS, CDR2 YYEKEE (reference sequence).

The chain is built from TRBV30 and TRBJ2-7; tentatively, D is TRBD2 (5 bases). The CDR3 spans 15 residues. CDR1 GTSNPN and CDR2 SVGIG come from the germline V gene (reference sequence). V lost 0 bases and J lost 0, with 12 bases in between. Here the CDR3 reads CAWSVRWRTSYEQYF. CDR3 nucleotides: TGTGCCTGGAGTGTACGTTGGAGGACCTCCTACGAGCAGTACTTC.

The chain has TRBV28 and TRBJ1-4; D unresolved. Germline CDR1 is MDHEN and CDR2 is SYDVKM. V was clipped by 2 bases and J by 2 bases, with 6 bases between them. There are 14 residues in the CDR3. The CDR3 region has the DNA TGTGCCAGCAGTTTACCGCGTACTAATGAAAAACTGTTTTTT. It codes for CASSLPRTNEKLFF.

The chain carries TRBV5-4 and TRBJ2-2; no clear D. Germline V lookup: CDR1 SGHNT, CDR2 YYREEE (reference sequence). V was trimmed by 2 bases and J by 5 bases, leaving 7 bases between them. CDR3 length: 13 residues. CDR3 loop: CASSFTETGELFF. In nucleotides, the CDR3 is TGTGCCAGCAGCTTCACAGAAACCGGGGAGCTGTTTTTT.

V is TRBV28 and J is TRBJ1-1, with TRBD1 matching 10 bases. Germline loops: CDR1 MDHEN, CDR2 SYDVKM. Trimming took 2 bases from V and 9 from J; bases not matched to a gene: 3. This CDR3 contains 13 residues. The CDR3 bases are TGTGCCAGCAGTTTACCGGGACAGGGGAAAGCTTTCTTT. It specifies CASSLPGQGKAFF.

This chain joins TRBV5-1 and TRBJ2-5, with 11 bases lining up with TRBD1. Germline CDR1 is SGHRS and CDR2 is YFSETQ. The ends lost 4 bases at V and 1 base at J; junction bases unmatched: 6. The CDR3 length is 16 residues. Here the CDR3 DNA reads TGCGCCAGCAGCACAGGACAGGGGGCCTTCCAAGAGACCCAGTACTTC. Amino acids: CASSTGQGAFQETQYF.